The source of this T cell receptor (beta chain) is a study of cytomegalovirus exposure and HLA in healthy donors. Study-level information: The use of the same platform for the roughly 110 validation repertoires and the 600 to 700 first-cohort repertoires was reported by a later analysis.

The table came from immunoSEQ multiplex PCR; TCRdb's copy has only in-frame clones and leaves some out. Among 220,000 or so clones, approximately 88% were seen once, and the ten largest hold around 15%. Germline CDR1 and CDR2: SGHTA and FQGNSA. The CDR3 is made up of 14 amino acids. Trimming shortened V by 1 base and J by 5 bases, and 9 bases separated the two germline ends. The clonotype was recovered from a woman aged 25 to 45 in good health and CMV-seropositive. The chain uses TRBV7-2 and TRBJ1-5; D is undetermined. The specimen was PBMCs. The CDR3 DNA reads as TGTGCCAGCAGCTTAGTAGTGGGAGATCAGCCCCAGCATTTT. It encodes CASSLVVGDQPQHF. The entire variable domain, with the rest obtained from reference TRBV7-2 and TRBJ1-5, is as follows: GAGVSQSPSNKVTEKGKDVELRCDPISGHTALYWYRQSLGQGLEFLIYFQGNSAPDKSGLPSDRFSAERTGGSVSTLTIQRTQQEDSAVYLCASSLVVGDQPQHFGDGTRLSIL.